Presented here are 27 T cell receptor beta chains from one specimen sequenced in a study of blood T cell repertoires in COVID-19. TCRdb's copy holds only in-frame clones and misses some; the assay was immunoSEQ multiplex PCR. The top ten hold approximately 10% of the sample, which has roughly 100,000 clones, roughly three quarters seen once. Specimen: peripheral blood. These receptors all stem from a woman of 80 years or more with acute or convalescent COVID-19.

The genes are TRBV28 and TRBJ2-1; TRBD1 matches 7 bases. This CDR3 spans 15 amino acids. From germline, CDR1 is MDHEN and CDR2 SYDVKM. CDR3 sequence (DNA): TGTGGGGGGAACACAGGGGCGAGCTCCTACAATGAGCAGTTCTTC. Protein: CGGNTGASSYNEQFF.

V usage is TRBV7-2 and J usage is TRBJ2-3; maybe TRBD2 (6 bases). Deletions cut 1 base from V and 0 bases from J, with 8 bases between. Per germline, CDR1 SGHTA and CDR2 FQGNSA. CDR3 size: 15 residues. The chain's CDR3 is CASSLGGASTDTQYF. For the CDR3, the DNA is TGTGCCAGCAGCTTAGGCGGGGCTAGCACAGATACGCAGTATTTT.

The V and J genes are TRBV11-2 and TRBJ1-3, with D tentatively TRBD1 (6 bases). The length of the CDR3 is 14 residues. The germline V gene has CDR1 SGHAT and CDR2 FQNNGV. The V and J ends lost 5 bases and 8 bases respectively, with 16 bases between them. CDR3 region: CASSPRQVLDTIYF. The CDR3 bases are TGTGCCAGCAGCCCGCGACAGGTCCTGGACACCATATATTTT.

The rearrangement uses TRBV3-1 (or the pseudogene TRBV3-2) and TRBJ1-2, with TRBD1 matching 9 bases. V was clipped by 3 bases and J by 8 bases; unmatched bases: 4. This CDR3 region has 13 residues. In germline, CDR1 is LGHDT, CDR2 YNNKEL (reference sequence). This CDR3 reads CASSQGTGNGYTF. CDR3 DNA sequence: TGTGCCAGCAGCCAGGGGACAGGGAACGGCTACACCTTC.

The J gene is TRBJ1-2, the V gene TRBV7-8; 12 bases are shared with TRBD1. Unmatched junction bases numbered 9, after V lost 4 bases and J lost 0 bases. The V gene's germline CDR1 is SGHVS and CDR2 FQNEAQ. This CDR3 has 18 amino acids. CDR3 in DNA: TGTGCCAGCAGCTCATCCGGGACAGGGGGCCATACTAACTATGGCTACACCTTC. Its translation is CASSSSGTGGHTNYGYTF.

The chain carries TRBV27 and TRBJ1-5, with 7 nucleotides matching TRBD1. The CDR3 contains 15 residues. J was trimmed by 6 bases and V by 5 bases; bases with no gene match: 10. In germline, CDR1 is MNHEY, CDR2 SMNVEV (reference sequence). CDR3: CASSTSRQGGQPQHF. DNA for the CDR3: TGTGCCAGCAGTACCTCACGACAGGGAGGTCAGCCCCAGCATTTT.

A few counts support this clone. The chain joins TRBV7-9 to TRBJ1-2, with D uncertain. With 1 base removed from V and 3 bases from J, the gap between germline ends came to 9 bases. Germline V gives CDR1 SEHNR, CDR2 FQNEAQ (reference sequence). This CDR3 has 14 residues. In nucleotides, the CDR3 is TGTGCCAGCAGCTTAGATCCCACAGACTATGGCTACACCTTC. This sequence encodes CASSLDPTDYGYTF.

This clone occurred a few times. The rearrangement uses TRBV7-2 and TRBJ2-1, with 11 nucleotides matching TRBD1. Germline V CDR1 and CDR2: SGHTA, FQGNSA. Trimming removed 3 bases from V and 4 bases from J; junction bases left unmatched: 2. This CDR3 region has 15 residues. The CDR3 region has the DNA TGTGCCAGCAGCTTGGACAGGGGGCAATACAATGAGCAGTTCTTC. Translation gives CASSLDRGQYNEQFF.

The V call is TRBV7-2, the J call TRBJ1-2, with D possibly being TRBD1 (6 bases). Germline assignment: CDR1 SGHTA and CDR2 FQGNSA. With 4 bases removed from V and 8 bases from J, the gap between germline ends came to 23 bases. This CDR3 has 16 residues. CDR3 in DNA: TGTGCCAGCAGCTCGCTTCAGGACAGTCCCCTCGGCGGCTACACCTTC. Translation gives CASSSLQDSPLGGYTF.

The CDR3 DNA reads as TGTGCCAGCAGCTTGATGGGGGCGGGGGACTATGGCTACACCTTC. Amino acids: CASSLMGAGDYGYTF. V usage is TRBV5-4 and J usage is TRBJ1-2, with D tentatively TRBD1 (6 bases). Germline V gives CDR1 SGHNT, CDR2 YYREEE (reference sequence). The V end lost 1 base, the J end lost 3 bases, and 13 bases lay between the germline ends. The CDR3 is 15 residues long.

The chain couples TRBV7-2 to TRBJ1-1; 8 bases are a match to TRBD1. Germline V gives CDR1 SGHTA, CDR2 FQGNSA. This CDR3 is built from 15 residues. The V gene end was trimmed by 4 bases and the J gene end by 5 bases; junction bases not matched to a gene: 9. CDR3 nucleotides: TGTGCCAGCAGCTCCCAGACAGGGGTAGGGACTGAAGCTTTCTTT. It yields the protein CASSSQTGVGTEAFF.

The chain combines TRBV7-2 with TRBJ2-7, with 12 bases matching TRBD2. The CDR3 runs 15 residues. Germline loops: CDR1 SGHTA, CDR2 FQGNSA. The V segment lost 1 base and the J segment 6 bases; nucleotides outside the gene matches: 4. For the CDR3, the DNA is TGTGCCAGCAGCTTAGGGGCTAGCGGGAGGGCCGAGCAGTACTTC. It yields the protein CASSLGASGRAEQYF.

V and J are TRBV18 and TRBJ1-1; D gene uncertain. CDR1 is KGHSH and CDR2 is LQKENI in the germline V gene. Trimming stripped 4 bases from V and 3 bases from J, with 12 bases between. CDR3 length: 14 amino acids. The CDR3 DNA reads as TGTGCCAGCTCACGGAGGACGGAGGACACTGAAGCTTTCTTT. It yields the protein CASSRRTEDTEAFF. The entire variable domain, with the rest obtained from reference TRBV18 and TRBJ1-1, is as follows: NAGVMQNPRHLVRRRGQEARLRCSPMKGHSHVYWYRQLPEEGLKFMVYLQKENIIDESGMPKERFSAEFPKEGPSILRIQQVVRGDSAAYFCASSRRTEDTEAFFGQGTRLTVV.

The chain recombines TRBV10-3 with TRBJ2-5, with 9 bases that match TRBD2. This CDR3 contains 18 residues. Germline V gives CDR1 ENHRY, CDR2 SYGVKD. V was pared by 0 bases and J by 2 bases, with 10 bases of the junction left unmatched. The CDR3 loop is CAISESGSGGTRQETQYF. The DNA of the CDR3 is TGTGCCATCAGTGAGTCGGGGAGCGGGGGGACCCGACAAGAGACCCAGTACTTC.

V is TRBV3-1 (or the pseudogene TRBV3-2) and J is TRBJ2-1; 14 nucleotides align to TRBD2. CDR1 LGHDT and CDR2 YNNKEL come from the germline V gene (reference sequence). The ends lost 3 bases at V and 10 bases at J; junction bases unmatched: 2. CDR3 length equals 14 residues. This chain's CDR3 is CASSQTSGRVEQFF. In DNA, the CDR3 is TGTGCCAGCAGCCAGACTAGCGGGAGGGTCGAGCAGTTCTTC.

This chain uses TRBV5-4 with TRBJ2-7, with 7 bases identical to TRBD2. This CDR3 spans 15 amino acids. Per the germline V gene, CDR1 is SGHNT and CDR2 is YYREEE (reference sequence). The V gene end was trimmed by 4 bases and the J gene end by 1 base; junction bases not matched to a gene: 8. DNA for the CDR3: TGTGCCAGCAGCCCCGGGGGGTTGGGGTCCTACGAGCAGTACTTC. Translated: CASSPGGLGSYEQYF.

This chain uses TRBV5-6 with TRBJ1-2; 7 bases fit TRBD1. Germline V gene lookup returns CDR1 SGHDT and CDR2 YYEEEE. CDR3 length: 14 residues. V shed 6 bases, J shed 2 bases, and the junction held 7 bases outside the gene matches. The CDR3 sequence: CASTKGRGNYGYTF. CDR3 DNA: TGTGCCAGCACCAAGGGCAGGGGGAACTATGGCTACACCTTC.

In DNA form, the CDR3 reads TGTGCCAGCAGTTTACAGGGGGCGCAAACCGGGGAGCTGTTTTTT. Translation gives CASSLQGAQTGELFF. The chain carries TRBV5-4 and TRBJ2-2, with 9 bases identical to TRBD1. V lost 5 bases to trimming and J lost 5 bases; unmatched junction nucleotides: 7. The germline V gene encodes CDR1 SGHNT and CDR2 YYREEE (reference sequence). This CDR3 spans 15 amino acids.

The gene calls are TRBV18 and TRBJ2-7; D ambiguous. Looked up from germline, CDR1 is KGHSH and CDR2 is LQKENI. The CDR3 is made up of 13 amino acids. V lost 0 bases and J lost 3, with 6 bases in between. The CDR3 protein is CASSPPLVYEQYF. CDR3 bases: TGTGCCAGCTCACCACCCTTAGTCTACGAGCAGTACTTC.

CDR3 in DNA: TGTGCCAGCAGCCAAAATAGCGGGGGGGGCACAGATACGCAGTATTTT. Its translation: CASSQNSGGGTDTQYF. The chain carries TRBV4-2 and TRBJ2-3; 11 bases align to TRBD2. The trim removed 2 bases at V and 1 base at J, leaving 2 bases unmatched. Per germline, CDR1 LGHNA and CDR2 YNFKEQ. This CDR3 is 16 amino acids long.

This clone was observed a few times. The same CDR3 also results from other DNA sequences found in this sample. The J gene is TRBJ2-7, the V gene TRBV4-2, with D maybe TRBD1 (6 bases). Germline lookup yields CDR1 LGHNA and CDR2 YNFKEQ. V was cut by 0 bases and J by 2 bases, with 8 bases left in between. The CDR3 is 14 residues long. This CDR3 reads CASSQDTGTYEQYF. DNA of the CDR3: TGTGCCAGCAGCCAAGATACAGGGACCTACGAGCAGTACTTC.

This rearrangement joins TRBV4-1 to TRBJ2-7; D is perhaps TRBD1 (5 bases). CDR1 MGHRA and CDR2 YSYEKL come from the germline V gene. Trimming stripped 1 base from V and 2 bases from J, with 12 bases between. The CDR3 is 15 amino acids. The CDR3 coding sequence is TGCGCCAGCAGCCAAGGGGGCCCAGGAGCCTACGAGCAGTACTTC. Encoded protein: CASSQGGPGAYEQYF.

This chain uses TRBV9 with TRBJ2-2, with a weak D call TRBD1 (8 bases). Germline values: CDR1 SGDLS, CDR2 YYNGEE. Trimming left V 0 bases short and J 7 bases short, with 28 bases between. The CDR3 runs 20 residues. As DNA, the CDR3 is TGTGCCAGCAGCGTAGCTACCAGGGGGCAAGGTGGGAGGGCCGGCGGGGAGCTGTTTTTT. It codes for CASSVATRGQGGRAGGELFF.

This chain joins TRBV7-9 and TRBJ1-2; 7 bases agree with TRBD1. From germline, CDR1 is SEHNR and CDR2 FQNEAQ (reference sequence). After removal of 3 bases from V and 2 bases from J, the junction contained 6 bases not matched to a gene. The CDR3 consists of 15 residues. The CDR3 reads CASSFIQGKNYGYTF. As DNA, the CDR3 is TGTGCCAGCAGCTTTATACAGGGGAAGAACTATGGCTACACCTTC.

This clone was seen only once. The chain employs TRBV19 and TRBJ1-4; 8 nucleotides align to TRBD1. CDR3 length: 14 amino acids. V was pared by 6 bases and J by 6 bases, with 6 bases of the junction left unmatched. Germline V gene sequence: CDR1 LNHDA, CDR2 SQIVND (reference sequence). The CDR3 DNA reads TGTGCCAGTAGCTCAGGGGGCGCCTATGAAAAACTGTTTTTT. Translating it yields CASSSGGAYEKLFF.

The CDR3 here is CASSQDGGGVGYTF. CDR3 DNA sequence: TGTGCCAGCAGCCAAGATGGGGGGGGCGTCGGCTACACCTTC. The chain has TRBV3-1 (or the pseudogene TRBV3-2) and TRBJ1-2; the D gene is possibly TRBD1 (6 bases). Germline-derived CDR1 and CDR2 are LGHDT and YNNKEL (reference sequence). CDR3 length: 14 amino acids. Deletions cut 0 bases from V and 8 bases from J, with 13 bases between.

V usage is TRBV28 and J usage is TRBJ1-2; no firm D call. The length of the CDR3 is 13 residues. V dropped 4 bases and J dropped 4 bases, with 10 bases sitting between them. Per the germline V gene, CDR1 is MDHEN and CDR2 is SYDVKM. The CDR3 region is CASSSEAVYGYTF. CDR3 bases: TGTGCCAGCAGTTCGGAGGCGGTCTATGGCTACACCTTC.